Given below is one T cell receptor beta chain in context. Its antigen remains unidentified. All donors participated as healthy donors of bone marrow. This record belongs to a study of cytomegalovirus exposure and HLA in healthy donors. Study results and caveats: Beyond CMV serostatus, there was no information to go on about immune exposure. Later findings reportedly placed an Asian-associated ancestry cluster below the approximately 670-donor mean for N-insertions.

The study ran its PCR with 60 Vbeta and 13 Jbeta primers. Measured with immunoSEQ multiplex PCR; TCRdb has only the in-frame clones, and not every one. This sample yields approximately 170,000 clones, of which roughly 80% are seen a single time; around 3% belongs to the top ten. This CDR3 comprises 11 residues. V lost 8 bases to trimming and J lost 6 bases, with 11 bases between them. CDR1 and CDR2 (germline): LNHNV, YYDKDF (reference sequence). This receptor was obtained from a female donor in good health and CMV-seronegative. V and J are TRBV15 and TRBJ2-7; D is perhaps TRBD2 (6 bases). The sample taken for sequencing was PBMCs. The chain's CDR3 is CATDGGSEQYF. CDR3 in DNA: TGTGCCACCGACGGGGGTTCCGAGCAGTACTTC.